These 15 T cell receptor beta chains were all obtained from the same sample, sequenced in a study of a mutant IDH1 vaccine in newly diagnosed glioma. Libraries were prepared by immunoSEQ multiplex PCR; TCRdb keeps only in-frame clonotypes and omits some of them. Of approximately 64,000 clones listed, around 85% are singletons. These receptors lack a known antigen. The time point: week 11, during vaccination. The vaccine gave 300 ug of a 20-mer mutant IDH1 peptide subcutaneously per dose. The input for sequencing was PBMCs, taken from a glioma patient whose treatment included an IDH1 peptide vaccine. Source of these receptors: a woman aged 45-65 years with glioma.

This clone has more than one count but fewer than ten. The rearrangement links TRBV9 to TRBJ1-2, with D perhaps matching TRBD1 (6 bases). The length of the CDR3 is 16 residues. The germline gives CDR1 SGDLS, CDR2 YYNGEE. Trimming stripped 4 bases from V and 4 bases from J, with 20 bases between. The CDR3 DNA follows: TGTGCCAGCAGCCCAGAGGGACACCAAATGCCCTATGGCTACACCTTC. Its translation: CASSPEGHQMPYGYTF. The full variable domain, completed using reference TRBV9 and TRBJ1-2, is DSGVTQTPKHLITATGQRVTLRCSPRSGDLSVYWYQQSLDQGLQFLIQYYNGEERAKGNILERFSAQQFPDLHSELNLSSLELGDSALYFCASSPEGHQMPYGYTFGSGTRLTVV.

This chain uses TRBV6-4 with TRBJ2-1, with D uncertain. V was pared by 8 bases and J by 0 bases, with 14 bases between. This CDR3 spans 15 amino acids. From germline, CDR1 is MRHNA and CDR2 SNTAGT. In nucleotides, the CDR3 is TGTGCCAGCTCTAAGACCTCCTCCTCCTACAATGAGCAGTTCTTC. This codes for CASSKTSSSYNEQFF.

This clone appeared once. CDR3 sequence reads: CASSLRQGEGQSEKLFF. The CDR3 nucleotides are TGTGCCAGCAGTTTAAGACAGGGTGAGGGCCAAAGCGAAAAACTGTTTTTT. The chain is built from TRBV27 and TRBJ1-4, with 7 bases lining up with TRBD1. J gave up 8 bases and V 2 bases, and 14 bases lay outside the gene matches. The CDR3 extends over 17 amino acids. In germline, CDR1 is MNHEY, CDR2 SMNVEV (reference sequence).

This clone has only a few counts. The chain uses TRBV4-1 and TRBJ1-2, with a weak D call TRBD1 (5 bases). The CDR3 sequence is 15 residues long. Germline V gene sequence: CDR1 MGHRA, CDR2 YSYEKL. V shed 2 bases and J shed 5 bases, with 15 bases lying between them. CDR3 bases: TGCGCCAGCAGCCAAAGATCACCTGGGGGGTATGGCTACACCTTC. Amino acid sequence: CASSQRSPGGYGYTF.

The rearrangement uses TRBV11-2 and TRBJ1-5; TRBD1 matches at 7 bases. After removal of 5 bases from V and 5 bases from J, the junction contained 3 bases not matched to a gene. Germline CDR1 and CDR2: SGHAT and FQNNGV. CDR3 size: 13 residues. The CDR3 DNA sequence: TGTGCCAGCAGCACCGACAGGGATCAGCCCCAGCATTTT. It yields the protein CASSTDRDQPQHF. Complete variable domain (other parts from reference TRBV11-2 and TRBJ1-5): EAGVAQSPRYKIIEKRQSVAFWCNPISGHATLYWYQQILGQGPKLLIQFQNNGVVDDSQLPKDRFSAERLKGVDSTLKIQPAKLEDSAVYLCASSTDRDQPQHFGDGTRLSIL.

V and J are TRBV6-6 and TRBJ2-1; weak D call: TRBD1 (6 bases). The CDR3 has 15 residues. From germline, CDR1 is MNHNY and CDR2 SVGAGI (reference sequence). V was pared by 6 bases and J by 1 base, with 13 bases between. In nucleotides, the CDR3 is TGTGCCAGCAGGTCCCAACAGGGATCCTACAATGAGCAGTTCTTC. Its protein product is CASRSQQGSYNEQFF.

About this clone: One end of the junction does not line up with germline, which may come from a read error. V and J are TRBV11-3 and TRBJ2-7; TRBD2 might be the D (5 bases). Germline V lookup: CDR1 SGHNT, CDR2 YENEEA. The CDR3 loop spans 15 amino acids. DNA of the CDR3: TGTGCCAGCAGCTTATTGGAGGCTCCCACCTACGAACAGTACTTC. Encoded protein: CASSLLEAPTYEQYF. The whole variable domain, filled in from reference TRBV11-3 and TRBJ2-7, reads EAGVVQSPRYKIIEKKQPVAFWCNPISGHNTLYWYLQNLGQGPELLIRYENEEAVDDSQLPKDRFSAERLKGVDSTLKIQPAELGDSAVYLCASSLLEAPTYEQYFGPGTRLTVT.

V usage is TRBV2 and J usage is TRBJ2-7; 9 nucleotides align to TRBD2. This CDR3 has 12 residues. Per the germline V gene, CDR1 is SNHLY and CDR2 is FYNNEI. V shed 6 bases, J shed 4 bases, and the junction held 1 base outside the gene matches. The CDR3 bases are TGTGCCAGCAGGGCGGGGGGGTACGAGCAGTACTTC. Translated, it gives CASRAGGYEQYF.

The chain links TRBV5-5 to TRBJ1-6; TRBD1 aligns across 9 bases. V dropped 0 bases and J dropped 6; count of bases not matched to a gene: 10. Germline V gene sequence: CDR1 SGHKS, CDR2 YYEKEE (reference sequence). The CDR3 sequence is 18 residues long. The CDR3 region is CASSLDKVGDRVNSPLHF. CDR3 coding DNA: TGTGCCAGCAGCTTGGACAAAGTGGGGGACAGGGTTAATTCACCCCTCCACTTT.

Remarks on this clone: Other DNA variants within this sample encode the same CDR3. In DNA form, the CDR3 reads TGTGCCAGCAGCTCCGGACAGGGCAATCAGCCCCAGCATTTT. Its translation is CASSSGQGNQPQHF. The V gene is TRBV6-6, the J gene TRBJ1-5; 7 positions match TRBD1. The length of the CDR3 is 14 residues. Germline CDR1 MNHNY, CDR2 SVGAGI (reference sequence). J was trimmed by 2 bases and V by 6 bases; bases with no gene match: 4.

The chain combines TRBV5-7 with TRBJ1-6; D call uncertain. TRBV5-7 is an open reading frame whose function is uncertain. CDR3 length equals 16 residues. V was cut by 4 bases and J by 4 bases, with 15 bases left in between. Here the CDR3 reads CASSVRRARYNSPLHF. In DNA form, the CDR3 reads TGTGCCAGCAGCGTCCGACGCGCTAGGTATAATTCACCCCTCCACTTT.

V gene TRBV9 combines with J gene TRBJ2-7, with no clear D. Trimming took off 0 bases at V and 5 bases at J, with 9 bases between the two ends. CDR1 SGDLS and CDR2 YYNGEE come from the germline V gene. CDR3 length equals 13 residues. CDR3 coding DNA: TGTGCCAGCAGCGTAGCTGTTGAGGACGAGCAGTACTTC. Amino acids: CASSVAVEDEQYF.

The chain links TRBV10-3 to TRBJ1-2, with 8 bases fitting TRBD1. Germline V CDR1 and CDR2: ENHRY, SYGVKD. The CDR3 totals 14 residues. The trim removed 10 bases at V and 3 bases at J, leaving 10 bases unmatched. The DNA of the CDR3 is TGTGCCACATCAGTGGAGACAGGGGACTATGGCTACACCTTC. This codes for CATSVETGDYGYTF.

The V call is TRBV9, the J call TRBJ1-4; no clear D. The CDR3 contains 15 residues. V was trimmed by 0 bases and J by 7 bases, leaving 13 bases between them. Germline values: CDR1 SGDLS, CDR2 YYNGEE. CDR3 sequence reads: CASSVDEGFGEKLFF. CDR3 in DNA: TGTGCCAGCAGCGTAGACGAGGGCTTTGGTGAAAAACTGTTTTTT.

J is TRBJ1-1 and V is TRBV7-9; D call uncertain. In germline, CDR1 is SEHNR, CDR2 FQNEAQ (reference sequence). Deletions cut 5 bases from V and 2 bases from J, with 9 bases between. CDR3 length equals 13 residues. CDR3 loop: CASSIPGNTEAFF. The CDR3 DNA is TGTGCCAGCAGCATACCGGGAAACACTGAAGCTTTCTTT.